This is a list of T cell receptor beta chains from one sample in a study of blood T cell repertoires in COVID-19. Data came from immunoSEQ multiplex PCR; TCRdb stores just in-frame clones and leaves some out. The sample has about 310,000 clones; 85% to 90% are singletons. Source material: peripheral blood. Receptor source: a woman aged 40-49 years with COVID-19, enrolled during active disease. Each CDR3 is given with its conserved first and last residue. The D gene is left open where the match is weak. Rows may omit the clone size; those that give it use once, few, many or a size class.

clone_size	v_call	d_call	j_call	cdr3_aa	cdr3_nt
.	TRBV30	.	TRBJ1-5	CAWRPQGRGSNQPQHF	TGTGCCTGGCGACCCCAGGGTAGGGGGAGCAATCAGCCCCAGCATTTT
.	TRBV11-2	TRBD1	TRBJ2-3	CASSIRRANRGPDTQYF	TGTGCCAGCAGCATTCGGAGGGCGAACAGGGGGCCAGATACGCAGTATTTT
.	TRBV4-3	.	TRBJ1-1	CASSLQDNLGTEAFF	TGCGCCAGCAGCCTACAGGACAATTTGGGAACTGAAGCTTTCTTT
.	TRBV27	.	TRBJ1-1	CASSLVRAMNTEAFF	TGTGCCAGCAGTTTGGTCAGGGCGATGAACACTGAAGCTTTCTTT
.	TRBV7-9	.	TRBJ1-6	CASSLAFMDSRSPLHF	TGTGCCAGCAGCTTAGCGTTTATGGACAGTAGGTCACCCCTCCACTTT
.	TRBV6-6	.	TRBJ2-1	CASGYGDNEQFF	TGTGCCAGCGGCTACGGGGACAATGAGCAGTTCTTC
.	TRBV27	TRBD2	TRBJ2-3	CASSSTSGKITDTQYF	TGTGCCAGCAGTTCGACTAGCGGAAAAATCACAGATACGCAGTATTTT
.	TRBV7-9	TRBD2	TRBJ2-3	CASKRGGTDTQYF	TGTGCCAGCAAACGGGGGGGCACAGATACGCAGTATTTT
.	TRBV29-1	.	TRBJ2-5	CSVEEGSQETQYF	TGCAGCGTTGAAGAGGGGAGCCAAGAGACCCAGTACTTC
.	TRBV12-3/TRBV12-4	TRBD1	TRBJ2-7	CASRGQGDYEQYF	TGTGCCAGCAGGGGACAGGGAGACTACGAGCAGTACTTC
.	TRBV9	.	TRBJ1-2	CASSVDQGGGYTF	TGTGCCAGCAGCGTAGATCAGGGCGGTGGCTACACCTTC
few	TRBV7-9	.	TRBJ1-5	CASSLVGLPNQPQHF	TGTGCCAGCAGCTTAGTGGGACTTCCGAATCAGCCCCAGCATTTT
.	TRBV12-3/TRBV12-4	.	TRBJ1-1	CASSPLLNTEAFF	TGTGCCAGCAGCCCCCTATTGAACACTGAAGCTTTCTTT
.	TRBV7-2	.	TRBJ1-3	CASSLQGLSGNTIYF	TGTGCCAGCAGCTTACAGGGACTCTCTGGAAACACCATATATTTT
.	TRBV4-3	TRBD1	TRBJ2-7	CASSPGTGTYEQYF	TGCGCCAGCAGCCCCGGGACAGGGACCTACGAGCAGTACTTC
.	TRBV29-1	.	TRBJ2-5	CSVDRTGGIGQYF	TGCAGCGTTGACAGAACGGGCGGGATAGGCCAGTACTTC
.	TRBV27	TRBD1	TRBJ2-7	CASSSMGQGIEQYF	TGTGCCAGCAGTTCGATGGGACAGGGGATCGAGCAGTACTTC
.	TRBV19	.	TRBJ1-2	CASSIEGAYGYTF	TGTGCCAGTAGTATAGAAGGGGCCTATGGCTACACCTTC
.	TRBV19	.	TRBJ2-7	CASSINSWGVGYEQYF	TGTGCCAGTAGTATAAATAGCTGGGGAGTCGGTTACGAGCAGTACTTC
.	TRBV18	TRBD2	TRBJ2-3	CASSPLPIGPWEGDTQYF	TGTGCCAGCTCTCCCTTACCGATCGGACCCTGGGAGGGAGATACGCAGTATTTT
.	TRBV30	TRBD1	TRBJ1-4	CACSIRGALAKLFF	TGTGCCTGTTCCATCAGGGGGGCCCTGGCAAAACTGTTTTTT
.	TRBV4-1	.	TRBJ2-4	CASSQTVQGAKNIQYF	TGCGCCAGCAGCCAAACCGTACAGGGAGCCAAAAACATTCAGTACTTC
.	TRBV19	.	TRBJ2-7	CASSQGGKEDEQYF	TGTGCCAGTAGCCAGGGGGGAAAGGAGGACGAGCAGTACTTC
once	TRBV30	TRBD1	TRBJ1-5	CAWSGGQGNQPQHF	TGTGCCTGGAGTGGGGGACAGGGGAATCAGCCCCAGCATTTT
medium-sized	TRBV24-1	.	TRBJ2-2	CATSDITGTGELFF	TGTGCCACCAGTGATATCACAGGGACCGGGGAGCTGTTTTTT
.	TRBV7-8	TRBD1	TRBJ2-2	CASSLGGQGASGELFF	TGTGCCAGCAGCCTTGGGGGACAGGGGGCATCCGGGGAGCTGTTTTTT
.	TRBV27	.	TRBJ2-2	CASSFESLGHTGTGELFF	TGTGCCAGCAGTTTTGAATCCCTGGGACACACTGGGACCGGGGAGCTGTTTTTT
.	TRBV3-1/TRBV3-2	TRBD1	TRBJ1-2	CASSPRQGGGYTF	TGTGCCAGCAGCCCACGACAGGGGGGCGGCTACACCTTC
.	TRBV28	TRBD2	TRBJ2-1	CASSLFGGGPYNEQFF	TGTGCCAGCAGTTTATTCGGCGGGGGGCCCTACAATGAGCAGTTCTTC
.	TRBV27	TRBD1	TRBJ1-1	CASSTTGGAAFAEAFF	TGTGCCAGCAGTACGACAGGGGGGGCGGCTTTCGCTGAAGCTTTCTTT
.	TRBV27	TRBD1	TRBJ2-7	CASSSRGTGVNEQYF	TGTGCCAGCAGCTCTAGAGGGACAGGGGTAAACGAGCAGTACTTC
once	TRBV5-5	.	TRBJ1-4	CASSLWGGEKLFF	TGTGCCAGCAGCTTGTGGGGAGGTGAAAAACTGTTTTTT
.	TRBV19	.	TRBJ1-1	CASSITGSNTEAFF	TGTGCCAGTAGTATTACCGGGAGTAACACTGAAGCTTTCTTT
.	TRBV9	.	TRBJ2-7	CASSVEQAMSSYEQYF	TGTGCCAGCAGCGTAGAACAGGCAATGAGCTCCTACGAGCAGTACTTC
.	TRBV5-5	.	TRBJ1-5	CASSLDGDSQPQHF	TGTGCCAGCAGCTTGGACGGGGATAGTCAGCCCCAGCATTTT
.	TRBV6-5	.	TRBJ2-1	CASSLDLSSYNEQFF	TGTGCCAGCAGTCTTGACTTGAGCTCCTACAATGAGCAGTTCTTC
.	TRBV27	.	TRBJ1-2	CASSLSRAYGYTF	TGTGCCAGCAGTTTGTCCAGGGCTTATGGCTACACCTTC
few	TRBV19	.	TRBJ1-2	CASISWAGESGYTF	TGTGCCAGTATCTCTTGGGCAGGGGAAAGTGGCTACACCTTC
.	TRBV24-1	.	TRBJ2-6	CATSDSALGGDSGANVLTF	TGTGCCACCAGTGATTCGGCTTTAGGAGGGGACTCTGGGGCCAACGTCCTGACTTTC
once	TRBV25-1	TRBD1	TRBJ2-1	CASSESRQGDHEQFF	TGTGCCAGCAGTGAATCCAGACAGGGTGACCATGAGCAGTTCTTC
.	TRBV9	TRBD2	TRBJ2-7	CASSLSGRPYEQYF	TGTGCCAGCAGCCTCAGCGGGAGACCTTACGAGCAGTACTTC
.	TRBV28	TRBD2	TRBJ2-2	CAAGVAGTGELFF	TGTGCCGCCGGGGTAGCGGGCACCGGGGAGCTGTTTTTT
.	TRBV4-3	TRBD2	TRBJ2-7	CASSPAVTGTSLAYEQYF	TGCGCCAGCAGCCCAGCCGTAACGGGGACTAGCCTAGCCTACGAGCAGTACTTC
.	TRBV14	TRBD1	TRBJ1-5	CASSQSGGQPQHF	TGTGCCAGCAGCCAGTCAGGGGGGCAGCCCCAGCATTTT
.	TRBV3-1/TRBV3-2	TRBD2	TRBJ2-7	CASSQASISGGSSYEQYF	TGTGCCAGCAGCCAAGCCTCCATTAGCGGGGGGAGCTCCTACGAGCAGTACTTC
.	TRBV28	.	TRBJ2-7	CASTWWQAGEQYF	TGTGCCAGCACCTGGTGGCAGGCCGGCGAGCAGTACTTC
.	TRBV30	TRBD1	TRBJ1-2	CAWSGPGTGRVGYGYTF	TGTGCCTGGAGTGGACCCGGGACAGGGAGAGTAGGCTATGGCTACACCTTC
.	TRBV11-3	TRBD1	TRBJ2-2	CASSLDITGGSGELFF	TGTGCCAGCAGCTTAGATATAACAGGGGGCTCCGGGGAGCTGTTTTTT
.	TRBV5-6	.	TRBJ1-1	CASSLVKSTGSWFQAFF	TGTGCCAGCAGTCTCGTAAAATCAACAGGGTCGTGGTTTCAAGCTTTCTTT
.	TRBV5-1	.	TRBJ1-4	CASRWTVTYEKLFF	TGCGCCAGCAGGTGGACAGTTACCTATGAAAAACTGTTTTTT
.	TRBV11-2	.	TRBJ1-3	CASSFGGNTIYF	TGTGCCAGCAGCTTCGGTGGAAACACCATATATTTT
.	TRBV6-6	TRBD2	TRBJ2-4	CASTSGGGVYIQYF	TGTGCCAGCACTAGCGGGGGAGGGGTGTACATTCAGTACTTC
.	TRBV25-1	.	TRBJ2-7	CASWGRSSYEQYF	TGTGCCAGCTGGGGGAGGTCCAGCTACGAGCAGTACTTC
few	TRBV29-1	.	TRBJ1-1	CSAGVNTEAFF	TGCAGCGCAGGGGTGAACACTGAAGCTTTCTTT
once	TRBV27	.	TRBJ1-2	CASSFHGGGAEYGYTF	TGTGCCAGCAGTTTCCATGGGGGGGGCGCGGAGTATGGCTACACCTTC
few	TRBV5-6	.	TRBJ1-3	CASSWGVGGGNTIYF	TGTGCCAGCAGCTGGGGGGTCGGAGGTGGAAACACCATATATTTT
.	TRBV28	.	TRBJ2-4	CASSKGDKNIQYF	TGTGCCAGCAGCAAGGGGGATAAAAACATTCAGTACTTC
.	TRBV7-3	TRBD1	TRBJ2-2	CASSPGQRWNTGELFF	TGTGCCAGCAGCCCGGGACAGCGCTGGAACACCGGGGAGCTGTTTTTT
once	TRBV7-2	TRBD2	TRBJ2-1	CASSRSGSPYNEQFF	TGTGCCAGCAGCCGTAGCGGGAGTCCATACAATGAGCAGTTCTTC